These 30 T cell receptor beta chains were sequenced from one sample in a study of identical twins. In TCRdb, the 5' RACE reads were re-called with MiXCR into one record per CDR3 protein. The repertoire holds about 470,000 distinct CDR3 sequences, with 20% to 30% as singletons. The data also belong to a second study, concerning T cells expressing NK-cell markers.

The sequenced sample consisted of CD4+ T cells sorted from blood. The receptors were gathered from a young woman in good health.

This clonotype was observed a handful of times. The chain joins TRBV20-1 to TRBJ2-5; 9 positions agree with TRBD2. Germline V gives CDR1 DFQATT, CDR2 SNEGSKA (reference sequence). After removal of 0 bases from V and 5 bases from J, the junction contained 7 bases not matched to a gene. The CDR3 is made up of 15 amino acids. The CDR3 loop is CSARDRRRGGETQYF. CDR3 nucleotide sequence: TGCAGTGCTAGAGATCGAAGGCGGGGGGGCGAGACCCAGTACTTC.

This clonotype was counted a few times. CDR3 DNA: TGTGCCATCAGGTCGACTGGAAACACCATATATTTT. This gives the protein CAIRSTGNTIYF. The chain links TRBV10-3 to TRBJ1-3; D is undetermined. There are 12 residues in the CDR3. V was pared by 6 bases and J by 2 bases, with 5 bases between. CDR1 and CDR2 (germline): ENHRY, SYGVKD.

The J gene is TRBJ2-3, the V gene TRBV4-3, with D possibly being TRBD2 (5 bases). The CDR3 is 19 amino acids. Germline lookup yields CDR1 LGHNA and CDR2 YSLEER. Between the trimmed V and J ends, which lost 0 bases and 0 bases, there was a span of 19 bases. The CDR3 DNA is TGCGCCAGCAGCCAAGAGGCTAGCCTATATGGCGCTAGCACAGATACGCAGTATTTT. This encodes CASSQEASLYGASTDTQYF.

V usage is TRBV7-9 and J usage is TRBJ1-3; D is ambiguous. The length of the CDR3 is 15 residues. V was pared by 1 base and J by 0 bases, with 7 bases between. Germline-derived CDR1 and CDR2 are SEHNR and FQNEAQ (reference sequence). The DNA of the CDR3 is TGTGCCAGCAGCTTAGTGCGCATCTCTGGAAACACCATATATTTT. Translation: CASSLVRISGNTIYF.

This clonotype was seen once. The V gene is TRBV7-3, the J gene TRBJ2-3; no clear D gene. The germline V and J ends were trimmed by 2 bases and 1 base, with 10 bases remaining between them. Germline CDR1 SGHTA, CDR2 FQGTGA. The CDR3 is made up of 15 amino acids. Here the CDR3 reads CASSLASRGTDTQYF. As DNA, the CDR3 is TGTGCCAGCAGCTTAGCTTCCCGGGGCACAGATACGCAGTATTTT.

This chain links TRBV12-3 or TRBV12-4 with TRBJ2-7; D unresolved. The CDR3 is made up of 13 amino acids. V lost 6 bases and J lost 7, with 16 bases in between. DNA for the CDR3: TGTGCCAGCAGCCAAGACGGCTGGCGGGAGCAGTACTTC. Its translation: CASSQDGWREQYF.

The rearrangement joins TRBV12-3 or TRBV12-4 to TRBJ1-3; 11 bases match TRBD1. Unmatched junction bases numbered 6, after V lost 5 bases and J lost 0 bases. This CDR3 is built from 17 residues. CDR3 residues: CASSAGQGDPSGNTIYF. DNA of the CDR3: TGTGCCAGCAGTGCGGGACAGGGGGATCCCTCTGGAAACACCATATATTTT.

The chain carries TRBV20-1 and TRBJ2-2, with 15 nucleotides matching TRBD2. Germline V gene sequence: CDR1 DFQATT, CDR2 SNEGSKA (reference sequence). Trimming cost V 5 bases and J 0 bases; bases outside gene matches: 13. The CDR3 loop spans 20 amino acids. CDR3 sequence: CSAGLAGGRRGEANTGELFF. The CDR3 DNA reads as TGCAGTGCTGGACTAGCGGGAGGGAGACGTGGGGAGGCGAACACCGGGGAGCTGTTTTTT.

This clonotype was detected a few times. The chain uses TRBV27 and TRBJ1-1; D remains ambiguous. V was clipped by 6 bases and J by 3 bases, with 8 bases between them. Germline CDR1 and CDR2: MNHEY and SMNVEV (reference sequence). The CDR3 extends over 12 amino acids. DNA for the CDR3: TGTGCCAGCAGGGCAGAGTACACTGAAGCTTTCTTT. Its translation is CASRAEYTEAFF.

The DNA of the CDR3 is TGCGCCAGCAGCTTCAGAGAATCGAACACCGGGGAGCTGTTTTTT. Residues: CASSFRESNTGELFF. The V and J genes are TRBV5-1 and TRBJ2-2; D remains ambiguous. The ends were cut back, 2 bases at V and 0 bases at J, with 8 bases in the middle. CDR1 SGHRS and CDR2 YFSETQ come from the germline V gene. This CDR3 is built from 15 residues.

This clonotype was observed a few times. The gene calls are TRBV6-5 and TRBJ1-2; D not certain. This CDR3 comprises 12 residues. Trimming stripped 6 bases from V and 7 bases from J, with 12 bases between. Germline V lookup: CDR1 MNHEY, CDR2 SVGAGI. The CDR3 nucleotides read TGTGCCAGCAGCCCGGGGTTTTCTGGCTACACCTTC. This translates into CASSPGFSGYTF.

In its sample, this clonotype was seen a few times. This chain uses TRBV29-1 with TRBJ2-7; TRBD2 matches at 8 bases. The CDR3 spans 13 residues. In germline, CDR1 is SQVTM, CDR2 ANQGSEA. Trimming at V came to 7 bases and at J to 4 bases, leaving 9 bases not matched to a gene. The CDR3: CSGSGTSSYEQYF. The CDR3 nucleotides read TGCAGCGGCTCCGGGACTAGTTCATACGAGCAGTACTTC.

This clonotype was picked up a small number of times. This sequence joins TRBV9 and TRBJ2-3; the D gene is possibly TRBD2 (5 bases). The CDR3 is made up of 12 amino acids. Germline assignment: CDR1 SGDLS and CDR2 YYNGEE. V lost 0 bases and J 8 bases, leaving 7 bases between the germline ends. The chain's CDR3 is CASSVGEGTQYF. CDR3 nucleotides: TGTGCCAGCAGCGTAGGTGAGGGTACGCAGTATTTT.

This sequence joins TRBV20-1 and TRBJ2-5, with a weak D call TRBD2 (6 bases). The V gene's germline CDR1 is DFQATT and CDR2 SNEGSKA (reference sequence). There are 14 residues in the CDR3. With 7 bases removed from V and 2 bases from J, the gap between germline ends came to 17 bases. The CDR3 coding sequence is TGCAGTGGTACGCGGAGGGAACTTCAAGAGACCCAGTACTTC. Translating it yields CSGTRRELQETQYF.

A few counts support this clonotype. The CDR3 nucleotides read TGTGCCAGCAGCGCACTAGCGGGGGGTCGTTACGAGCAGTACTTC. Amino acids: CASSALAGGRYEQYF. The rearrangement joins TRBV7-9 to TRBJ2-7; 12 bases agree with TRBD2. The length of the CDR3 is 15 residues. Trimming removed 5 bases from V and 4 bases from J; junction bases left unmatched: 6. The germline gives CDR1 SEHNR, CDR2 FQNEAQ (reference sequence).

V and J are TRBV5-1 and TRBJ2-1; possibly TRBD1 for D (8 bases). Trimming removed 3 bases from V and 5 bases from J, with 21 bases in between. The germline CDR1 and CDR2 sequences are SGHRS and YFSETQ. This CDR3 has 17 residues. The CDR3 loop is CASSSGQGLRSHNEQFF. The CDR3 coding sequence is TGCGCCAGCAGCTCCGGACAGGGACTAAGATCCCACAATGAGCAGTTCTTC.

This clonotype was seen a handful of times. The chain joins TRBV18 to TRBJ2-1, with 9 bases matching TRBD2. V was pared by 7 bases and J by 12 bases, with 10 bases of the junction left unmatched. This CDR3 is 13 amino acids long. Germline lookup yields CDR1 KGHSH and CDR2 LQKENI. CDR3 in DNA: TGTGCCAGCTTACCCGGGACTAGCAATCGGCAGTTCTTC. Amino acids: CASLPGTSNRQFF.

The CDR3 nucleotides read TGTGCCAGCAGTCAGACCGTCGTTAAGTACGAGCAGTACTTC. Encoded protein: CASSQTVVKYEQYF. The chain combines TRBV6-2 or TRBV6-3 with TRBJ2-7, with no clear D. Trimming cost V 5 bases and J 4 bases, with 15 bases left between them. Germline V gene sequence: CDR1 MNHEY, CDR2 SVGEGT. The CDR3 length is 14 residues.

This clonotype was observed a few times. This rearrangement joins TRBV6-2 or TRBV6-3 to TRBJ2-7; D is possibly TRBD1 (7 bases). V was cut by 10 bases and J by 3 bases, with 19 bases left in between. CDR1 and CDR2 from the germline V gene are MNHEY and SVGEGT. The CDR3 covers 14 residues. The CDR3 coding sequence is TGTGCCACCTACCGAGGAGGGGGCGGCTACGAGCAGTACTTC. Amino acids: CATYRGGGGYEQYF.

This clonotype was seen a single time. The V call is TRBV7-9, the J call TRBJ1-5; the D is unclear. V gave up 6 bases and J gave up 3 bases, with 9 bases separating them. This CDR3 contains 13 residues. Germline CDR1 and CDR2: SEHNR and FQNEAQ (reference sequence). The CDR3 here is CASSYEDNQPQHF. The CDR3 DNA sequence: TGTGCCAGCAGTTACGAAGACAATCAGCCCCAGCATTTT.

CDR3 bases: TGCAGTGCTAGACTTGGGACAGGCGCCGGCTACACCTTC. Its translation: CSARLGTGAGYTF. The chain joins TRBV20-1 to TRBJ1-2; 8 nucleotides align to TRBD1. The CDR3 covers 13 residues. Germline V gives CDR1 DFQATT, CDR2 SNEGSKA (reference sequence). The V segment lost 2 bases and the J segment 8 bases; nucleotides outside the gene matches: 7.

The J gene is TRBJ2-3, the V gene TRBV4-1; 9 nucleotides align to TRBD2. Germline V gene lookup returns CDR1 MGHRA and CDR2 YSYEKL. The CDR3 has 17 amino acids. The V gene end was trimmed by 4 bases and the J gene end by 10 bases; junction bases not matched to a gene: 18. This chain's CDR3 is CASSPMGGGAMTRAQYF. CDR3 nucleotides: TGCGCCAGCAGCCCCATGGGCGGGGGGGCGATGACTAGGGCGCAGTATTTT.

This clonotype was counted many times. This chain uses TRBV12-3 or TRBV12-4 with TRBJ1-2; no clear D. Trimming took off 6 bases at V and 7 bases at J, with 12 bases between the two ends. The CDR3 extends over 12 amino acids. This chain's CDR3 is CASSPPAAGYTF. The CDR3 region has the DNA TGTGCCAGCAGCCCACCTGCCGCTGGCTACACCTTC.

This clonotype was counted a few times. V usage is TRBV6-4 and J usage is TRBJ2-1; D is uncertain. V was pared by 5 bases and J by 9 bases, with 8 bases between. Germline V gene lookup returns CDR1 MRHNA and CDR2 SNTAGT. This CDR3 comprises 11 residues. The DNA of the CDR3 is TGTGCCAGCAGTTCGAACAGTGAGCAGTTCTTC. It yields the protein CASSSNSEQFF.

The sample holds a few counts of this clonotype. This chain uses TRBV6-1 with TRBJ1-2, with D uncertain. This CDR3 is 14 amino acids long. V was trimmed by 6 bases and J by 6 bases, leaving 17 bases between them. Germline V gene sequence: CDR1 MNHNS, CDR2 SASEGT. The CDR3, as DNA: TGTGCCAGCAGCCCCCGGGTTGACGGTAATGGCTACACCTTC. Translation: CASSPRVDGNGYTF.

The rearrangement joins TRBV12-3 or TRBV12-4 to TRBJ2-4; no clear D. CDR3 length: 14 amino acids. V lost 8 bases and J lost 0, with 11 bases in between. The chain's CDR3 is CASLNRLAKNIQYF. DNA for the CDR3: TGTGCCAGCCTGAATCGACTAGCCAAAAACATTCAGTACTTC.

The chain employs TRBV5-1 and TRBJ1-5; TRBD1 matches at 8 bases. The CDR3 covers 14 residues. Germline V gene data show CDR1 as SGHRS and CDR2 as YFSETQ. J gave up 6 bases and V 4 bases, and 6 bases lay outside the gene matches. This chain's CDR3 is CASSPDRGVQPQHF. CDR3 nucleotides: TGCGCCAGCAGCCCCGACAGGGGAGTTCAGCCCCAGCATTTT.

The sample holds a few counts of this clonotype. The rearrangement links TRBV12-3 or TRBV12-4 to TRBJ1-6, with D perhaps matching TRBD1 (5 bases). The length of the CDR3 is 14 residues. Deletions cut 6 bases from V and 9 bases from J, with 15 bases between. The CDR3 is CASSWGRGGSPLHF. DNA for the CDR3: TGTGCCAGCAGCTGGGGACGCGGCGGTTCACCCCTCCACTTT.

The rearrangement joins TRBV20-1 to TRBJ2-7, with D perhaps matching TRBD1 (5 bases). The length of the CDR3 is 12 residues. The germline V gene has CDR1 DFQATT and CDR2 SNEGSKA (reference sequence). The ends were cut back, 3 bases at V and 4 bases at J, with 10 bases in the middle. The CDR3 region has the DNA TGCAGTGCTAGGAACAGGTGGTACGAGCAGTACTTC. This encodes CSARNRWYEQYF.

A few counts support this clonotype. This sequence joins TRBV12-3 or TRBV12-4 and TRBJ2-3, with D unresolved. Trimming shortened V by 5 bases and J by 0 bases, and 9 bases separated the two germline ends. This CDR3 contains 14 residues. The CDR3 protein is CASSPGPSTDTQYF. CDR3 nucleotides: TGTGCCAGCAGTCCCGGCCCCAGCACAGATACGCAGTATTTT.